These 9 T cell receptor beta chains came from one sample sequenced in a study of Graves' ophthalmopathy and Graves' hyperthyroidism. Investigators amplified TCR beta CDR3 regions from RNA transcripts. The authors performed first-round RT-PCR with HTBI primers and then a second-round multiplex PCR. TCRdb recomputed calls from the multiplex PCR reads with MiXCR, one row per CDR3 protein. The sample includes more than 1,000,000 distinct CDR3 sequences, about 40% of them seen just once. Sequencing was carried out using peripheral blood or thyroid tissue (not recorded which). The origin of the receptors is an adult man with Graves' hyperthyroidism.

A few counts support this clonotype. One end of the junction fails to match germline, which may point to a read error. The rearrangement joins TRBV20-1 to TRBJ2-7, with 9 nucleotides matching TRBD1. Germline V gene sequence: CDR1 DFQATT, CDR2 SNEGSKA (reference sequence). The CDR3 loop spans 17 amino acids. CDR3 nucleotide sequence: TGCAGTGCTATAACAACAGGGGACAGGGAATCTTCTAACGAGCAGCACTTC. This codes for CSAITTGDRESSNEQHF.

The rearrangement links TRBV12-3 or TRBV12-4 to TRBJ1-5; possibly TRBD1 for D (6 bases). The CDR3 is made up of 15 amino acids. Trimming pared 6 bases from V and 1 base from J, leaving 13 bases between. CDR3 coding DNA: TGTGCCAGCAGCCCCTCGGACAGAAGCAATCAGCCCCAGCATTTT. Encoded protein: CASSPSDRSNQPQHF.

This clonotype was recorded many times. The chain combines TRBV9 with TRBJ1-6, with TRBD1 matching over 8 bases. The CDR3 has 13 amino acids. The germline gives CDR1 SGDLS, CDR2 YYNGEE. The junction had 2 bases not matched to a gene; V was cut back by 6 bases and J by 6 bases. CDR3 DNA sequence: TGTGCCAGCACCGGACAGGGTAATTCACCCCTCCACTTT. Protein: CASTGQGNSPLHF.

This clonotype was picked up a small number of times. In DNA, the CDR3 is TGCGCCAGCAGCCCTCTAGGCCCATCCTACGAGCAGTACTTC. This gives the protein CASSPLGPSYEQYF. J is TRBJ2-7 and V is TRBV5-1; D is unclear. With 4 bases removed from V and 1 base from J, the gap between germline ends came to 12 bases. CDR3 length: 14 residues. Germline V gene sequence: CDR1 SGHRS, CDR2 YFSETQ.

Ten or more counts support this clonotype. This CDR3 is CASSQSQETQYF. The CDR3 DNA reads TGTGCCAGCAGCCAATCACAAGAGACCCAGTACTTC. The chain carries TRBV7-9 and TRBJ2-5; D unresolved. Germline V lookup: CDR1 SEHNR, CDR2 FQNEAQ (reference sequence). CDR3 length: 12 amino acids. V lost 5 bases and J lost 2, with 6 bases in between.

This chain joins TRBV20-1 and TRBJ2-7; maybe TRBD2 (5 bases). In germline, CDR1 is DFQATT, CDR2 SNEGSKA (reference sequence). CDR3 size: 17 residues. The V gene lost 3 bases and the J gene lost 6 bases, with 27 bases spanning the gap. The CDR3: CSARGSVGRIEGCEQYF. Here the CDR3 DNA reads TGCAGTGCTAGGGGGTCGGTAGGGCGGATAGAGGGCTGCGAGCAGTACTTC.

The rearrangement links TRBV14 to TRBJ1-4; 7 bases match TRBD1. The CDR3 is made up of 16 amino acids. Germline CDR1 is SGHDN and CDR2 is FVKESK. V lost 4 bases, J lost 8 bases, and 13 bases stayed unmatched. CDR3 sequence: CASSLGSGQYREKLFF. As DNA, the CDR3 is TGTGCCAGCAGCCTTGGATCGGGACAGTACAGAGAAAAACTGTTTTTT.

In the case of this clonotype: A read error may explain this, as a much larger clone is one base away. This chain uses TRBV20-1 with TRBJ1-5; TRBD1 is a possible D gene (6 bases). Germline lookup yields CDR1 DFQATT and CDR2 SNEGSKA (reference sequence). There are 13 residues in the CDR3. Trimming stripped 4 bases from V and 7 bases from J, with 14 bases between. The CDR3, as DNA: TGCAGTGCTATGGGGGGGGGCTTGCAGCCCCAGCATTTT. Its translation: CSAMGGGLQPQHF.

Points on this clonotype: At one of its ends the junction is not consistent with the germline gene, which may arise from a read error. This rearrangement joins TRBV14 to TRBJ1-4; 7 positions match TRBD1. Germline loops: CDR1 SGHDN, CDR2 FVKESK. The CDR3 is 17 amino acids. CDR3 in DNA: TGTGCTAGCAGCACGGACAGGTCGAGAACAGTTAACGGAAAACTGTTTTTT. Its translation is CASSTDRSRTVNGKLFF.